This TCR beta chain was recorded in a study of cytomegalovirus exposure and HLA in healthy donors. Study summary: A previous analysis identified approximately 120 million unique TCR beta sequences derived from 180 million or so T cells.

The study, taken as a whole, reports: Common viral pathogens seemed, in a later analysis, to connect with several of the most significant clusters. It has been reported that TCR beta sequences accurately predicted the HLA-A and HLA-B alleles of most subjects.

This clone was seen once. What it binds is unknown. This PCR relied on a set of 60 Vbeta primers and 13 Jbeta primers. Data came from immunoSEQ multiplex PCR; TCRdb stores just in-frame clones and leaves some out. The table lists 85,000 to 100,000 clones, 60% to 85% of them singletons, with roughly 7.3% in the top ten. Sequenced material: PBMCs. The clonotype originates from a man over 45 in good health and CMV-seropositive.

The CDR3 protein is CAWSQGRSNQPQHF. CDR3 coding DNA: TGTGCCTGGAGTCAGGGCAGGAGCAATCAGCCCCAGCATTTT. This chain joins TRBV30 and TRBJ1-5, with a possible D match to TRBD1 (5 bases). CDR1 and CDR2 from the germline V gene are GTSNPN and SVGIG (reference sequence). CDR3 size: 14 residues. V lost 2 bases and J lost 1, with 9 bases in between.